A single TCR beta chain is shown here with its context. Its antigen is not known. These data come from a study of post-analysis software for immune sequencing data. The ends were cut back, 0 bases at V and 6 bases at J, with 9 bases in the middle. CDR1 LNHNV and CDR2 YYDKDF come from the germline V gene (reference sequence). This CDR3 contains 14 residues. Regarding the study as a whole: Patients showed TRBV5-6, TRBV5-1 and TRBV20-1 among 4 or 5 TRBV segments more frequent than in controls.

Sequencing libraries made from TCR beta cDNA carried unique molecular identifiers. TCRdb ran MiXCR on the PCR reads and lists one entry per CDR3 protein. The sample yields under 200,000 distinct CDR3 sequences, 36% seen once. The source material was blood, sampled after autologous hematopoietic stem cell transplantation. The sequence derives from a girl between 5 and 17 years old with multiple sclerosis. This chain joins TRBV15 and TRBJ2-4; D not certain. DNA for the CDR3: TGTGCCACCAGCAGAGATCCAAAGAGAAACATTCAGTACTTC. Translated: CATSRDPKRNIQYF.